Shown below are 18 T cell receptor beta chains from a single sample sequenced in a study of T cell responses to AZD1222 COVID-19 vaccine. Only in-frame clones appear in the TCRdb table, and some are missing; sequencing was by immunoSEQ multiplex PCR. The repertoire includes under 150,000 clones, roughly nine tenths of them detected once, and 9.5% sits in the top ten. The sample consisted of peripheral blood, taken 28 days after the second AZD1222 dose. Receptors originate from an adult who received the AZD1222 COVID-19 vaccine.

Written as DNA, the CDR3 is TGTGCCAGAAAAGGGGCAGGGGGGCCCTATGGCTACACCTTC. Translation: CARKGAGGPYGYTF. This chain connects TRBV2 to TRBJ1-2; 7 bases agree with TRBD1. Trimming removed 9 bases from V and 4 bases from J; junction bases left unmatched: 11. The CDR3 has 14 residues. Germline CDR1 SNHLY, CDR2 FYNNEI. The full variable domain, in which reference TRBV2 and TRBJ1-2 provide the parts outside the CDR3, is EPEVTQTPSHQVTQMGQEVILRCVPISNHLYFYWYRQILGQKVEFLVSFYNNEISEKSEIFDDQFSVERPDGSNFTLKIRSTKLEDSAMYFCARKGAGGPYGYTFGSGTRLTVV.

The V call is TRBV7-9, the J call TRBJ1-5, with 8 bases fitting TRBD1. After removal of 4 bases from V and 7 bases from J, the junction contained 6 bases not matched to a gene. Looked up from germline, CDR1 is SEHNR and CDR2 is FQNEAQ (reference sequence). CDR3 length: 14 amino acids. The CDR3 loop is CASSSQTGDQPQHF. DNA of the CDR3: TGTGCCAGCAGCTCACAGACAGGGGACCAGCCCCAGCATTTT.

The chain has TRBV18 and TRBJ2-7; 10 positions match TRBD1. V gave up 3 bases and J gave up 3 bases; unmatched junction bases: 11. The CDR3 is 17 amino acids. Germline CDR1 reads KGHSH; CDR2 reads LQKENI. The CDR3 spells CASSPTVPGTGVYEQYF. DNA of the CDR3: TGTGCCAGCTCACCGACCGTGCCCGGGACAGGGGTCTACGAGCAGTACTTC.

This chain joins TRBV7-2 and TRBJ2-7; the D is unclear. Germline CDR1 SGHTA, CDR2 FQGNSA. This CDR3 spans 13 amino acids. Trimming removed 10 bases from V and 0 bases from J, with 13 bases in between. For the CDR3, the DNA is TGTGCCACCCGTCTAAGGAACTCCTACGAGCAGTACTTC. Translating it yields CATRLRNSYEQYF.

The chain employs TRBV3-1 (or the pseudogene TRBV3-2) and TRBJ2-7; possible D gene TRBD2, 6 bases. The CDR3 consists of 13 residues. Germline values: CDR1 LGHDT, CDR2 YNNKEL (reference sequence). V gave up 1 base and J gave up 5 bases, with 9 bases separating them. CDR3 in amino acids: CASSQAGEDEQYF. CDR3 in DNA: TGTGCCAGCAGCCAAGCCGGGGAGGACGAGCAGTACTTC.

CDR3 sequence (DNA): TGTGCCAGTAGTCAGAGTCCGAGCACAGATACGCAGTATTTT. This codes for CASSQSPSTDTQYF. J is TRBJ2-3 and V is TRBV19; D remains unclear. Between the trimmed V and J ends, which lost 5 bases and 0 bases, there was a span of 9 bases. Germline CDR1 and CDR2: LNHDA and SQIVND (reference sequence). This CDR3 is 14 amino acids long.

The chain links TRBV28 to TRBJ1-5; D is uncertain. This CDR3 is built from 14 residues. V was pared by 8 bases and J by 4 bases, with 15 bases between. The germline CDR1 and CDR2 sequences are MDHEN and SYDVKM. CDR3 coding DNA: TGTGCCAGCGCTACAGAATTTTTAAATCAGCCCCAGCATTTT. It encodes CASATEFLNQPQHF.

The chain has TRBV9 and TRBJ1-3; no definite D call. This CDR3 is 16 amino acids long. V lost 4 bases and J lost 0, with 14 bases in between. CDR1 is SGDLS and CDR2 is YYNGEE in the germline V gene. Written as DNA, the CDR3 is TGTGCCAGCAGCTCCGATATACAAAACTCTGGAAACACCATATATTTT. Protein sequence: CASSSDIQNSGNTIYF.

In DNA form, the CDR3 reads TGTGCCAGCAGCGCCGGGACAGGGAGAGACACCATATATTTT. As protein: CASSAGTGRDTIYF. J is TRBJ1-3 and V is TRBV9, with TRBD1 matching 9 bases. The germline CDR1 and CDR2 sequences are SGDLS and YYNGEE. The CDR3 totals 14 residues. V shed 3 bases, J shed 8 bases, and the junction held 6 bases outside the gene matches.

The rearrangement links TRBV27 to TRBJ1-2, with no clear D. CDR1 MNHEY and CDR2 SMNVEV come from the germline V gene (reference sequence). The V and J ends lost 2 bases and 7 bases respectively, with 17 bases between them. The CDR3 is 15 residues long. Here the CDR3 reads CASSLTGPPVGGYTF. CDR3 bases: TGTGCCAGCAGTTTAACCGGACCTCCAGTTGGTGGCTACACCTTC.

The DNA of the CDR3 is TGTGCCAGCAGCACTGGACAGACAAGCAATCAGCCCCAGCATTTT. Protein sequence: CASSTGQTSNQPQHF. This chain connects TRBV7-9 to TRBJ1-5, with D possibly being TRBD1 (6 bases). This CDR3 is 15 amino acids long. Germline values: CDR1 SEHNR, CDR2 FQNEAQ (reference sequence). Trimming shortened V by 5 bases and J by 1 base, and 12 bases separated the two germline ends.

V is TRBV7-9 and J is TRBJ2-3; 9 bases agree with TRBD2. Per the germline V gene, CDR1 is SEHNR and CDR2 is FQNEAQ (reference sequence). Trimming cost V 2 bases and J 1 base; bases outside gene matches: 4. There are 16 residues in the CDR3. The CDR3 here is CASSLRVAGGTDTQYF. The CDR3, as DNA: TGTGCCAGCAGCTTAAGAGTAGCGGGAGGCACAGATACGCAGTATTTT.

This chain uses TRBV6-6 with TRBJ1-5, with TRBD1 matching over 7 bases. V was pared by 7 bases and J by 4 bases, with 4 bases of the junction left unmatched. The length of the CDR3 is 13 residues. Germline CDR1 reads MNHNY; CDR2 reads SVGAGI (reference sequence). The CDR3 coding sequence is TGTGCCAGCACCCCACAGGGGAATCAGCCCCAGCATTTT. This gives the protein CASTPQGNQPQHF.

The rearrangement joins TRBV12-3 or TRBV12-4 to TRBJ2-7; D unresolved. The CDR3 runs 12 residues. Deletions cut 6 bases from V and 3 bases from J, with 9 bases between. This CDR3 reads CASRGLNYEQYF. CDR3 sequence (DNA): TGTGCCAGCAGAGGGCTAAACTACGAGCAGTACTTC.

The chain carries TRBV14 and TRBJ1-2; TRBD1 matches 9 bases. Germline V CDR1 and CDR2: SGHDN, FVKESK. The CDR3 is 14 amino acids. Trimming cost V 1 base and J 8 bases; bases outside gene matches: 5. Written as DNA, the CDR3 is TGTGCCAGCAGCCAAGTAACAGGGGGCGGCGGCTACACCTTC. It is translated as CASSQVTGGGGYTF.

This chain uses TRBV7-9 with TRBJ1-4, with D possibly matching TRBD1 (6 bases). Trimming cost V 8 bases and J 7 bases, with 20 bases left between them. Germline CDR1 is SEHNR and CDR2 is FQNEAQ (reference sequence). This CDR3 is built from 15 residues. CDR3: CASGPPEGVREKLFF. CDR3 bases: TGTGCCAGCGGTCCACCAGAGGGGGTACGTGAAAAACTGTTTTTT.

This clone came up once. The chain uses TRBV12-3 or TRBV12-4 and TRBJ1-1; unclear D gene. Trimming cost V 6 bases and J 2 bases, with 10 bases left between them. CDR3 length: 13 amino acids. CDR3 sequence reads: CASRSDTNTEAFF. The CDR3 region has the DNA TGTGCCAGCAGATCTGACACTAACACTGAAGCTTTCTTT.

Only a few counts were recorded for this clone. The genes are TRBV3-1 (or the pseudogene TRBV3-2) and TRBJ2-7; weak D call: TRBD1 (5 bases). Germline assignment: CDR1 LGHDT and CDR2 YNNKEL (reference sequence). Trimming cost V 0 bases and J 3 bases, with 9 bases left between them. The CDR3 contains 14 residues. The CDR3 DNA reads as TGTGCCAGCAGCCAAGAACAGGCGATCTACGAGCAGTACTTC. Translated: CASSQEQAIYEQYF.